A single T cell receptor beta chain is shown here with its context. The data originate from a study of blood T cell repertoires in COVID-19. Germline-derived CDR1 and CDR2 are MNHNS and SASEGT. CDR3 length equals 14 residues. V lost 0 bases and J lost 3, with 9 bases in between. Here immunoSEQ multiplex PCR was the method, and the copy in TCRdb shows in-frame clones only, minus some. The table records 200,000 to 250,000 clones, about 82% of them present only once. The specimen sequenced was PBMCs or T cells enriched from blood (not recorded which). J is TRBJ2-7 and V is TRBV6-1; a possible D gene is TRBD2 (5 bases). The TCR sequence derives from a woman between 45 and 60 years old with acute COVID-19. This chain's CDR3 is CASSEARGYYEQYF. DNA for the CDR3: TGTGCCAGCAGTGAAGCTCGGGGATACTACGAGCAGTACTTC.